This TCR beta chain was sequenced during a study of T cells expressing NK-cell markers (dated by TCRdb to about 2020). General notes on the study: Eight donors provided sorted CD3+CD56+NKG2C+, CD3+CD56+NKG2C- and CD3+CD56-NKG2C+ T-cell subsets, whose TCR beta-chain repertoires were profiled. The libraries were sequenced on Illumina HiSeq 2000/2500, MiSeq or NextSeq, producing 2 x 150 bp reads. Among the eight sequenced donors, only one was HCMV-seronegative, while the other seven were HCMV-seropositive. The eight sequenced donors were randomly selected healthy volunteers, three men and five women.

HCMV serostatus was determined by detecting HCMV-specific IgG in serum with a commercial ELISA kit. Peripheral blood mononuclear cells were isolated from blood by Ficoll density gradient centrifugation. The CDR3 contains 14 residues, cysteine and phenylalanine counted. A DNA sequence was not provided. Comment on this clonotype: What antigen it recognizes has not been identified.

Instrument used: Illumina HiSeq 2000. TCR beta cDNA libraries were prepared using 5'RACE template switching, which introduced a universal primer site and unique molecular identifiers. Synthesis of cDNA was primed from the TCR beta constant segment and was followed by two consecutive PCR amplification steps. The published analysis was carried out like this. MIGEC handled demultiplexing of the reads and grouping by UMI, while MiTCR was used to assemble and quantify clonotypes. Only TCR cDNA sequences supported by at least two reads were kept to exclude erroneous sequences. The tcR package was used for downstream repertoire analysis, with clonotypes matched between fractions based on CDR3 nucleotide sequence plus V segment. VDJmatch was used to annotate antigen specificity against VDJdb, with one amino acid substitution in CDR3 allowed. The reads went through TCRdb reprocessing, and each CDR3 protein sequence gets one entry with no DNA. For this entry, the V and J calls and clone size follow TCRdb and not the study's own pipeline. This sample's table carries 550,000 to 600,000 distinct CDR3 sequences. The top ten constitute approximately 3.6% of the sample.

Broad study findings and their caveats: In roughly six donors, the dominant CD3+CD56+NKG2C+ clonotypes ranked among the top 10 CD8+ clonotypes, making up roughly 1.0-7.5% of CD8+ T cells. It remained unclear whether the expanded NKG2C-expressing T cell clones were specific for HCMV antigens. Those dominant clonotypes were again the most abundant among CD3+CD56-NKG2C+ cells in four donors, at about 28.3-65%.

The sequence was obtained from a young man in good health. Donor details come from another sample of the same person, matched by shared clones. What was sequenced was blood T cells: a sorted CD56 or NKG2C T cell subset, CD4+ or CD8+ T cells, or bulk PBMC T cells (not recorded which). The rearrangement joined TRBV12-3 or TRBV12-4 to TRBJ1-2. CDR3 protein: CASTPGPGSRGYTF.